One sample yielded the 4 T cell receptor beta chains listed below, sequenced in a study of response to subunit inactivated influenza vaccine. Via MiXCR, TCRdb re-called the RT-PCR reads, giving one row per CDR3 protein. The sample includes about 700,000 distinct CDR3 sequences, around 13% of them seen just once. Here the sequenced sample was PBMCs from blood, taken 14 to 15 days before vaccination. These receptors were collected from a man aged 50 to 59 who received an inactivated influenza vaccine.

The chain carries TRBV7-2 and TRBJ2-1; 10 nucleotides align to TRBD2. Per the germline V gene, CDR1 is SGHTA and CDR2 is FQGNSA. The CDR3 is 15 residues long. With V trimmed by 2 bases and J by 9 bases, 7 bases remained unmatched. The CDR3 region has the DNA TGTGCCAGCAGCTTACTAGCGGGGGCACCTAGTGAGCAGTTCTTC. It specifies CASSLLAGAPSEQFF. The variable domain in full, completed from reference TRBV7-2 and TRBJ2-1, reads GAGVSQSPSNKVTEKGKDVELRCDPISGHTALYWYRQSLGQGLEFLIYFQGNSAPDKSGLPSDRFSAERTGGSVSTLTIQRTQQEDSAVYLCASSLLAGAPSEQFFGPGTRLTVL.

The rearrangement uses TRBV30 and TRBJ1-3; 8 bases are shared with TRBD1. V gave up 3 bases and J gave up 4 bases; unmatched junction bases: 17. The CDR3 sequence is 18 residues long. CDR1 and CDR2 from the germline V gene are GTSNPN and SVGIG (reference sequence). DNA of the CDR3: TGTGCCTGGAGCCACAAAGGACAGGGACGTGGAGCCGGAAACACCATATATTTT. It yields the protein CAWSHKGQGRGAGNTIYF.

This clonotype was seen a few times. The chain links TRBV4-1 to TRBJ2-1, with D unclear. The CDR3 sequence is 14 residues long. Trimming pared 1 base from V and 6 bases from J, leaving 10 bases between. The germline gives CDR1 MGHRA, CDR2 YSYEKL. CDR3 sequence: CASSQVSWSNEQFF. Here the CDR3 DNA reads TGCGCCAGCAGCCAAGTTTCCTGGAGCAATGAGCAGTTCTTC.

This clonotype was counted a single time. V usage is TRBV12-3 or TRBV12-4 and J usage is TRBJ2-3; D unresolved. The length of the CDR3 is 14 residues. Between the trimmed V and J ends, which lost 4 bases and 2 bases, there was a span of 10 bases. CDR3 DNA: TGTGCCAGCAGTTACCTGACGGACACAGATACGCAGTATTTT. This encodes CASSYLTDTDTQYF.